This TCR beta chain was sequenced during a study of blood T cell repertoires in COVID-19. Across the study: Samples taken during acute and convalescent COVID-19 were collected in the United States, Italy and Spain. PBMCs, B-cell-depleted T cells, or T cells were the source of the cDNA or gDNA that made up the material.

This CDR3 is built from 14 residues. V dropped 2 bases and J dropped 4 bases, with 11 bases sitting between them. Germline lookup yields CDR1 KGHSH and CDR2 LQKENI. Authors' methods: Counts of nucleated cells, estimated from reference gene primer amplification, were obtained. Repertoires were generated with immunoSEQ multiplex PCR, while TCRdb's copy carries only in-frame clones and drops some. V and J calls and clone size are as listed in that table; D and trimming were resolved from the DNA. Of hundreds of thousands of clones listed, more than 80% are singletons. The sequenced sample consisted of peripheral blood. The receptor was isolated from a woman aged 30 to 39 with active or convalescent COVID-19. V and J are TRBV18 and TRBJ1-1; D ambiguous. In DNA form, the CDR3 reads TGTGCCAGCTCACCAAAGGAAGAGGGCACTGAAGCTTTCTTT. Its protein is CASSPKEEGTEAFF.